These 5 T cell receptor beta chains share one sample of origin, sequenced in a study of OX40 agonist ivuxolimab in advanced cancers. Measured with immunoSEQ multiplex PCR; TCRdb has only the in-frame clones, and not every one. Here the sample spans 50,000 to 70,000 clones, about 82% being singletons. The sample in question was CD4+ or CD8+ T cells sorted from blood, obtained in a trial of the OX40 agonist ivuxolimab. These receptors all stem from an adult with an advanced solid tumor such as melanoma, head and neck, liver or kidney cancer.

The genes are TRBV30 and TRBJ2-7; a possible D gene is TRBD1 (6 bases). CDR1 GTSNPN and CDR2 SVGIG come from the germline V gene (reference sequence). The CDR3 spans 17 residues. V gave up 5 bases and J gave up 9 bases, with 32 bases separating them. The CDR3 DNA sequence: TGTGCCTGGGACGACAGGCGGAGTTTTACTTGGCTACGAGGGCAGTACTTC. Its translation is CAWDDRRSFTWLRGQYF.

The chain couples TRBV27 to TRBJ2-3, with a tentative D call TRBD2 (6 bases). V lost 7 bases and J 5 bases, leaving 16 bases between the germline ends. CDR3 length: 14 amino acids. Per germline, CDR1 MNHEY and CDR2 SMNVEV (reference sequence). The DNA of the CDR3 is TGTGCCAGCATGGGGCGGGGAGAGGGAGATACGCAGTATTTT. Its protein product is CASMGRGEGDTQYF.

The V gene is TRBV7-9, the J gene TRBJ2-3; maybe TRBD1 (6 bases). Trimming stripped 8 bases from V and 5 bases from J, with 11 bases between. Germline V CDR1 and CDR2: SEHNR, FQNEAQ (reference sequence). The CDR3 is 12 amino acids. CDR3: CASDRYRDTQYF. CDR3 nucleotides: TGTGCCAGCGACAGGTACAGAGATACGCAGTATTTT.

The chain carries TRBV30 and TRBJ1-5; 8 bases match TRBD1. J gave up 9 bases and V 0 bases, and 7 bases lay outside the gene matches. The CDR3 consists of 14 residues. Germline CDR1 reads GTSNPN; CDR2 reads SVGIG (reference sequence). CDR3 in amino acids: CAWSVGTGTPPQHF. The CDR3 coding sequence is TGTGCCTGGAGTGTAGGGACAGGCACGCCGCCCCAGCATTTT.

The J gene is TRBJ1-1, the V gene TRBV2, with 7 bases identical to TRBD1. The V segment lost 10 bases and the J segment 3 bases; nucleotides outside the gene matches: 8. The germline V gene encodes CDR1 SNHLY and CDR2 FYNNEI. The CDR3 is 13 amino acids. The CDR3 DNA follows: TGTGCCACCCGGGCAGGGGGGGACACTGAAGCTTTCTTT. Encoded protein: CATRAGGDTEAFF.